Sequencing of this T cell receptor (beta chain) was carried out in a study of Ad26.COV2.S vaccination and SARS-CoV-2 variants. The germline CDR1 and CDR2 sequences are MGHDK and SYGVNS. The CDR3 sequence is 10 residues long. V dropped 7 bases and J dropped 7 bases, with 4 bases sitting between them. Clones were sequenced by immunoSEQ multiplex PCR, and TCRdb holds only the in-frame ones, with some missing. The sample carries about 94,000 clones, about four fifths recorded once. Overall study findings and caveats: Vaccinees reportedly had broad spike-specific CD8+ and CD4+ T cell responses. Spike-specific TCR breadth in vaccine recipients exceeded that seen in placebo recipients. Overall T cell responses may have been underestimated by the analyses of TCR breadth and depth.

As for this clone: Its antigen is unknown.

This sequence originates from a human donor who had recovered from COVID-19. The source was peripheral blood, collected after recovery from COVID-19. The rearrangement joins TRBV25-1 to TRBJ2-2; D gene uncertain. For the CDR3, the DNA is TGTGCCAGCAAACACGGGGAGCTGTTTTTT. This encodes CASKHGELFF.